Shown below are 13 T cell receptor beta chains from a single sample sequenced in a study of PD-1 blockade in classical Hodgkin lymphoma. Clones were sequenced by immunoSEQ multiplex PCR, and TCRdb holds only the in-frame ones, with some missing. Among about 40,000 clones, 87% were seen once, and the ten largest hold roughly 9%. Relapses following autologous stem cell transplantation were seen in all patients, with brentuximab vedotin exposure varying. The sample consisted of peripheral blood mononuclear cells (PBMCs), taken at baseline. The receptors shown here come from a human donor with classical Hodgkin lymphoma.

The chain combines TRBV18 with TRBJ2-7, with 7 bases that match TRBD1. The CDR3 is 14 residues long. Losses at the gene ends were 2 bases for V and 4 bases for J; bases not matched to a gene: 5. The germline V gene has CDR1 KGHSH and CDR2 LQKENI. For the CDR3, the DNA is TGTGCCAGCTCACCAAGACAGGGCACATACGAGCAGTACTTC. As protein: CASSPRQGTYEQYF. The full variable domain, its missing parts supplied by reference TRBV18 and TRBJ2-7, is NAGVMQNPRHLVRRRGQEARLRCSPMKGHSHVYWYRQLPEEGLKFMVYLQKENIIDESGMPKERFSAEFPKEGPSILRIQQVVRGDSAAYFCASSPRQGTYEQYFGPGTRLTVT.

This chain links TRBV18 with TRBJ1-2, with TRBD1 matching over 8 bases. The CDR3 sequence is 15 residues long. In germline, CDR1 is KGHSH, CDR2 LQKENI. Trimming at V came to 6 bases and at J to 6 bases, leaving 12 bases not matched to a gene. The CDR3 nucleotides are TGTGCCAGCTCTGCAACCAGGGGGCAGGGAGATGGCTACACCTTC. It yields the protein CASSATRGQGDGYTF.

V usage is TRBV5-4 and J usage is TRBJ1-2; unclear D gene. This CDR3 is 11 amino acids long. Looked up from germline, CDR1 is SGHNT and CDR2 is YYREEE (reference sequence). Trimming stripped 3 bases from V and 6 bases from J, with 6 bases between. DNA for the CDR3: TGTGCCAGCAGCTATAATGATGGCTACACCTTC. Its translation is CASSYNDGYTF. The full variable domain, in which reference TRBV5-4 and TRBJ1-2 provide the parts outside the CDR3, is ETGVTQSPTHLIKTRGQQVTLRCSSQSGHNTVSWYQQALGQGPQFIFQYYREEENGRGNFPPRFSGLQFPNYSSELNVNALELDDSALYLCASSYNDGYTFGSGTRLTVV.

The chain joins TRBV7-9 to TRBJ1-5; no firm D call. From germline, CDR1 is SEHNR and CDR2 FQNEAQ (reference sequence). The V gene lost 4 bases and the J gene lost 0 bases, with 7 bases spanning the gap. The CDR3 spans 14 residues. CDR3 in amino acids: CASSSQLSNQPQHF. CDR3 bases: TGTGCCAGCAGCTCACAGCTTAGCAATCAGCCCCAGCATTTT.

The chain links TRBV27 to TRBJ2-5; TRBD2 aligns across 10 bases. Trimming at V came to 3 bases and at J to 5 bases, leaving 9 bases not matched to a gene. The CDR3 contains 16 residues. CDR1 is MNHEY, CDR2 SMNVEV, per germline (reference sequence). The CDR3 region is CASSFTSGTSRETQYF. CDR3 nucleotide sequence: TGTGCCAGCAGTTTCACTAGCGGGACCTCCCGGGAGACCCAGTACTTC.

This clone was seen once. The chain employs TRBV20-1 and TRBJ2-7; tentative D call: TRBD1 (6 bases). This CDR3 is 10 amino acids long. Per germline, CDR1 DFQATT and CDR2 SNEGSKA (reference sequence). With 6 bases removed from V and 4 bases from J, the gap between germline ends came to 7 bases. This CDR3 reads CSAGQYEQYF. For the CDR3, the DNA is TGCAGTGCCGGACAGTACGAGCAGTACTTC.

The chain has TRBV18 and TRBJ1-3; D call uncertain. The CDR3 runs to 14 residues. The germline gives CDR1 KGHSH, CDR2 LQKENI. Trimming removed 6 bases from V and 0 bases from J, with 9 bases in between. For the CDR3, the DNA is TGTGCCAGCTCGGCACAGAGCTCTGGAAACACCATATATTTT. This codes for CASSAQSSGNTIYF. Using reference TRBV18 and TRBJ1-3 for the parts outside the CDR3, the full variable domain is NAGVMQNPRHLVRRRGQEARLRCSPMKGHSHVYWYRQLPEEGLKFMVYLQKENIIDESGMPKERFSAEFPKEGPSILRIQQVVRGDSAAYFCASSAQSSGNTIYFGEGSWLTVV.

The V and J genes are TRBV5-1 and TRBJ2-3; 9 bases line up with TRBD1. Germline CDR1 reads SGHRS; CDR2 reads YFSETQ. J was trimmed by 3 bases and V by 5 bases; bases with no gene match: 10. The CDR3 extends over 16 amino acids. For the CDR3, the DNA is TGCGCCAGCAGTCCCCCCGGGACAGGGCTTACAGATACGCAGTATTTT. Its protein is CASSPPGTGLTDTQYF.

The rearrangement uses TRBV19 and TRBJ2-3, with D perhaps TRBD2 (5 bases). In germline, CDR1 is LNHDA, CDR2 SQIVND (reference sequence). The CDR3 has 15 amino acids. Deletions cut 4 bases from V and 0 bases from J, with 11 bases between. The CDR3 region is CASSKSGFSTDTQYF. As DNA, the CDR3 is TGTGCCAGTAGTAAAAGCGGTTTTAGCACAGATACGCAGTATTTT.

The CDR3 coding sequence is TGTGCCAGCAGTTTGAGCACTGAAGCTTTCTTT. This encodes CASSLSTEAFF. The rearrangement uses TRBV28 and TRBJ1-1; D is unresolved. V was clipped by 3 bases and J by 4 bases, with 3 bases between them. CDR1 is MDHEN, CDR2 SYDVKM, per germline. The CDR3 covers 11 residues. The full variable domain, its missing parts supplied by reference TRBV28 and TRBJ1-1, is DVKVTQSSRYLVKRTGEKVFLECVQDMDHENMFWYRQDPGLGLRLIYFSYDVKMKEKGDIPEGYSVSREKKERFSLILESASTNQTSMYLCASSLSTEAFFGQGTRLTVV.

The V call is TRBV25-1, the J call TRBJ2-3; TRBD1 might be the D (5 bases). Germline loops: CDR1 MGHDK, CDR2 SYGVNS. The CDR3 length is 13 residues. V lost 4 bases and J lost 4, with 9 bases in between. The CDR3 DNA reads TGTGCCAGCAGTGTGACAGAGGCAGATACGCAGTATTTT. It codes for CASSVTEADTQYF.

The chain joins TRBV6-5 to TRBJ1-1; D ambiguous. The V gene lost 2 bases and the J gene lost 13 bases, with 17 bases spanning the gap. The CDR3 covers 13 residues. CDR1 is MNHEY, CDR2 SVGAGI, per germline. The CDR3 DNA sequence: TGTGCCAGCAGTTACGGGCAGGTTTCCAAGCTTTTCTTT. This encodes CASSYGQVSKLFF.

CDR3 DNA: TGTGCCAGCTCACCCGGGATTAGCGGGAGTGCAGATACGCAGTATTTT. It yields the protein CASSPGISGSADTQYF. The V gene is TRBV18, the J gene TRBJ2-3; TRBD2 aligns across 9 bases. The CDR3 is 16 residues long. The ends lost 3 bases at V and 4 bases at J; junction bases unmatched: 8. Germline CDR1 and CDR2: KGHSH and LQKENI. Full variable domain (missing parts from reference TRBV18 and TRBJ2-3): NAGVMQNPRHLVRRRGQEARLRCSPMKGHSHVYWYRQLPEEGLKFMVYLQKENIIDESGMPKERFSAEFPKEGPSILRIQQVVRGDSAAYFCASSPGISGSADTQYFGPGTRLTVL.